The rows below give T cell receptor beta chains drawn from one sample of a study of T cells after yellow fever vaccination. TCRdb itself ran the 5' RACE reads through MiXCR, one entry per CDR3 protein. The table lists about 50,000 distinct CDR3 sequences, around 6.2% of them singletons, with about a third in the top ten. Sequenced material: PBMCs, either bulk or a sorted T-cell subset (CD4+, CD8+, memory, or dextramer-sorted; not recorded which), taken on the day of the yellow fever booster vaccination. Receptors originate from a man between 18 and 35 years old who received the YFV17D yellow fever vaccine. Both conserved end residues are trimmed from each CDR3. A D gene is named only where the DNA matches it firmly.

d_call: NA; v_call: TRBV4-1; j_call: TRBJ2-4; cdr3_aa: ASSQDTASDRNIQY
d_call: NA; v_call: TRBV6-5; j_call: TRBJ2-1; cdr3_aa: ASGDNEQF
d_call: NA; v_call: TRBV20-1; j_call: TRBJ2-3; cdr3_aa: SALAGDRLSTDTQY
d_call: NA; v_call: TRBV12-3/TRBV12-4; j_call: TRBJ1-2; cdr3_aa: ASSPFAEGYT
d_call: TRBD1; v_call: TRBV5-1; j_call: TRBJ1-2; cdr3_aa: ASSFRQGGYT
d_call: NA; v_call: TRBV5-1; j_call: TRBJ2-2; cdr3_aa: ASSLFAGELF
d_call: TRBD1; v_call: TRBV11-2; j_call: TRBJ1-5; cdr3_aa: ASSLTGGGRQPQH
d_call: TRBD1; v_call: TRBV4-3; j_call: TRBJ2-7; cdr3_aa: ASSQSWTGTSYEQY
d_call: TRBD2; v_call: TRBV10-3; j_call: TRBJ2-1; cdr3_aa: AISTSGGPTYNEQF
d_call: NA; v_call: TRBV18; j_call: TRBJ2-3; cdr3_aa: ASSPRVQRLTDTQY
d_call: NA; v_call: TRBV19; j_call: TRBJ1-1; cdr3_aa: ASSIQENTEAF
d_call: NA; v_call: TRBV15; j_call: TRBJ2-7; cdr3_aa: ATSRANHEQY
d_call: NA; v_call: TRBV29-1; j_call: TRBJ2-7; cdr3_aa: SVIRTDSSYEQY
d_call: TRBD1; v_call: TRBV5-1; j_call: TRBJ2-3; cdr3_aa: ASSDGTDFGVGTDTQY
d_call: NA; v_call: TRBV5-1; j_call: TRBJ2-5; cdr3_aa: ASSLARGLQY
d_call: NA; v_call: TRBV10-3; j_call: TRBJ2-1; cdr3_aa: ATWAGTGSRNEQF
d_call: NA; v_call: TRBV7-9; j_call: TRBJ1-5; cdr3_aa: ASSLAGEISNQPQH
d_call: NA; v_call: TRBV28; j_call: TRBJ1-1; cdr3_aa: GSSSLIPEAF
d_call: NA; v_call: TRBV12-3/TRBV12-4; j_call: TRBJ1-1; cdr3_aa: ASSFPPGSHTEAF
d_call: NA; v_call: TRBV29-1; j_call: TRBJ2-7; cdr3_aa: SVEDQALRDEQY
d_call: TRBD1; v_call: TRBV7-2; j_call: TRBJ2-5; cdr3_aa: ASSIQGGETQY
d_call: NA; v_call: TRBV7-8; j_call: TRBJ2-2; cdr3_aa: ASSLAGGRGELF
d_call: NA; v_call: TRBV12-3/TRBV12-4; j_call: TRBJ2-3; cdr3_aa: ASSRAPDRSDTQY
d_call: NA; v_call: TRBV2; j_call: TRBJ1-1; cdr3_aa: ASSVAAGDGTEAF
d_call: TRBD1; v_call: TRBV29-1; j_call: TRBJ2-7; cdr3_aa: SVVPGQGLNYEQY
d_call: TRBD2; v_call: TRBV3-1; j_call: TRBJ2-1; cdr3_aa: ASSQGLVRDEQF
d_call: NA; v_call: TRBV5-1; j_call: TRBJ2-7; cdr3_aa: ASRNLEGRAYEQY
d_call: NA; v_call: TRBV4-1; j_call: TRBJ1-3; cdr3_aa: ASSPRAGSDTIY
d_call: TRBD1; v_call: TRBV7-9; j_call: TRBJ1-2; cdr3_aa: ASSPQKTGFSGGFYGYT
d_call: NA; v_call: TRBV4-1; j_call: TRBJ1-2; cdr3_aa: ASSQVQRGKGYT
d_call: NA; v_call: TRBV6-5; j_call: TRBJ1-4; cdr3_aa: ASSYGYTRSDEKLF
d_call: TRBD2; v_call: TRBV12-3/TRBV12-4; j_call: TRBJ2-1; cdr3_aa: ASSFELAGGSRGQF
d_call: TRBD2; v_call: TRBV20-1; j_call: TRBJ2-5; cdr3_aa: SARTGGQETQY
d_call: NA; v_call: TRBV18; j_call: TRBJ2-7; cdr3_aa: ASSPRRAYEQY
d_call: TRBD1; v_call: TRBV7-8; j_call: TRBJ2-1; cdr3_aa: ASSGGSGTAYNEQF
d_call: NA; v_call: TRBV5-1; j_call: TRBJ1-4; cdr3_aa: ASSLAAGAHVRLF
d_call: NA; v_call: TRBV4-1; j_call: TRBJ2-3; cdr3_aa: ASSQDVGRGTQY
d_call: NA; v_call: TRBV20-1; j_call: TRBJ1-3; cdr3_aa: SAIPEAGHHTYSGNTIY
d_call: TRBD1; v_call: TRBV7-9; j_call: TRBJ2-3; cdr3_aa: ASSSGQGAVTDTQY
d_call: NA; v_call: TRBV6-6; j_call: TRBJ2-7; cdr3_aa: ASSQQGVYEQY
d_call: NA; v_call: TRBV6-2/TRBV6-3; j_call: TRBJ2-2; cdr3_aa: ASSYNLPGELF
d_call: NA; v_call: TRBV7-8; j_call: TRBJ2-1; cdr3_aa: ASSFGAGSLNEQF
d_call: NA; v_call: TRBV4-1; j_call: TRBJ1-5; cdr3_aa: ASSQEFGANQPQH
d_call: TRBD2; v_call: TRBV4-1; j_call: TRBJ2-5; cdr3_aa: ASSQDWEGLGETQY
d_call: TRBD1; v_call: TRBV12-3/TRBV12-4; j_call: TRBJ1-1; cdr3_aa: ASSLGQGGEAF
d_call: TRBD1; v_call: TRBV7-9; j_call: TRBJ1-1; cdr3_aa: ASSPTGTVTEAF
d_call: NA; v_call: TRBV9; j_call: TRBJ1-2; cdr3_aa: ASSAGANYGYT
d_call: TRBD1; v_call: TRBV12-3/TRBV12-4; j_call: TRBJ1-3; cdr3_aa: ASSPQGAGNTIY
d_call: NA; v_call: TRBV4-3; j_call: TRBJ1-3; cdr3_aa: ASSQDPGRNTIY